Listed here is a single T cell receptor beta chain. The CDR3 sequence is 14 residues long. The germline gives CDR1 LGHDT, CDR2 YNNKEL (reference sequence). Trimming pared 2 bases from V and 6 bases from J, leaving 12 bases between. This sample was taken from a study of human T cells and chemical hapten exposure. TCRdb re-derived calls from the RACE reads in MiXCR, one entry per CDR3 protein. The sample shows about 160,000 distinct CDR3 sequences, around 30% of them seen only once. Documented time point: patch test 3, about 24 weeks after DPC sensitization. Treatment given: therapeutic diphenylcyclopropenone sensitization with weekly scalp DPC.

The rearrangement uses TRBV3-1 and TRBJ2-3; D not certain. Sequenced material: whole blood, taken in connection with sensitization to the hapten diphenylcyclopropenone (DPC). The receptor was isolated from a woman between 18 and 29 years old with alopecia areata. Some clones in this sample may be carry-over from other donors' samples. This chain's CDR3 is CASSQPGRSDTQYF. The CDR3 region has the DNA TGTGCCAGCAGCCAACCTGGTCGGTCCGATACGCAGTATTTT.